These T cell receptor beta chains were read from a single sample in a study of shared clonotypes between healthy human individuals. Sequenced by immunoSEQ multiplex PCR; TCRdb stores in-frame clones only, minus some. The repertoire holds about 1.9 million clones, with around 93% as singletons. The sequenced material came from naive CD8+ T cells from PBMCs. These receptor sequences come from a man aged 18 to 29 in good health. Some clones in this sample may be carry-over from other donors' samples. CDR3s include the opening cysteine and the closing phenylalanine or tryptophan. Fields, in order: CDR3 protein, CDR3 DNA, V gene, J gene, clone size, D gene. The D gene is left open where the match is weak. Rows give clone size only sometimes, using once, few, many, or a class for an expanded clone.

CASSLADSYEQYF	TGTGCCAGCAGCTTAGCCGACAGCTACGAGCAGTACTTC	TRBV7-9	TRBJ2-7	.	.
CASRVGSRSYNEQFF	TGTGCCAGCAGGGTCGGGAGCCGCTCCTACAATGAGCAGTTCTTC	TRBV6-6	TRBJ2-1	once	.
CASSPTASSYNEQFF	TGTGCCAGCAGCCCAACAGCTAGCTCCTACAATGAGCAGTTCTTC	TRBV9	TRBJ2-1	.	.
CASSPLINSYNEQFF	TGTGCCAGCAGTCCATTAATAAACTCCTACAATGAGCAGTTCTTC	TRBV28	TRBJ2-1	once	.
CASSQDPKRRRTDTQYF	TGCGCCAGCAGCCAAGACCCCAAACGACGCCGCACAGATACGCAGTATTTT	TRBV4-1	TRBJ2-3	.	.
CASSFLAESHTDTQYF	TGTGCCAGCAGCTTTTTGGCCGAATCGCACACAGATACGCAGTATTTT	TRBV7-8	TRBJ2-3	.	.
CASSQDIQREIPSTDTQYF	TGCGCCAGCAGCCAAGACATCCAGCGGGAGATTCCTAGCACAGATACGCAGTATTTT	TRBV4-3	TRBJ2-3	.	TRBD2
CASSKDRDFYEQYF	TGTGCCAGCAGCAAGGACAGGGATTTCTACGAGCAGTACTTC	TRBV21-1	TRBJ2-7	.	.
CASSQGGETQYF	TGCGCCAGCAGCCAAGGGGGGGAGACCCAGTACTTC	TRBV4-1	TRBJ2-5	.	.
CASSPGRDSSYEQYF	TGTGCCAGCAGCCCGGGGCGGGACAGCTCCTACGAGCAGTACTTC	TRBV5-4	TRBJ2-7	.	.
CASSFGEGEQFF	.	TRBV7-3	TRBJ2-1	.	.
CASSFGTDPLSYEQYF	TGTGCCAGCAGTTTTGGGACAGATCCCCTCTCCTACGAGCAGTACTTC	TRBV28	TRBJ2-7	.	TRBD1
CASSFGTRRQETQYF	TGTGCCAGCAGCTTTGGGACTAGAAGACAAGAGACCCAGTACTTC	TRBV11-2	TRBJ2-5	.	TRBD2
CASSEVGSYYEQYF	TGTGCCAGCAGTGAAGTGGGGAGTTACTACGAGCAGTACTTC	TRBV6-1	TRBJ2-7	.	.
CASSPGTRNTEAFF	TGTGCCAGCAGTCCCGGGACAAGGAACACTGAAGCTTTCTTT	TRBV27	TRBJ1-1	.	.
CASSTGPGQGWNTEAFF	TGTGCCAGCAGCACCGGACCGGGACAGGGCTGGAACACTGAAGCTTTCTTT	TRBV11-2	TRBJ1-1	.	TRBD1
CSVERGSTDTQYF	TGCAGCGTTGAACGGGGGAGCACAGATACGCAGTATTTT	TRBV29-1	TRBJ2-3	.	.
CASSLEPRYEQYF	TGTGCCAGCAGCTTGGAGCCGCGCTACGAGCAGTACTTC	TRBV5-6	TRBJ2-7	.	.
CASSYTENTEAFF	TGTGCCAGCAGTTACACAGAGAACACTGAAGCTTTCTTT	TRBV6-5	TRBJ1-1	.	.
CASSWGQEAFF	TGTGCCAGCAGCTGGGGACAAGAAGCTTTCTTT	TRBV11-2	TRBJ1-1	few	.
CASSQDPPGLAGGLDF	TGCGCCAGCAGCCAAGACCCACCGGGACTAGCGGGAGGATTGGACTTC	TRBV4-1	TRBJ2-7	.	TRBD2
CASSIQGSTEQYF	TGTGCCAGTAGTATCCAGGGATCTACCGAGCAGTACTTC	TRBV19	TRBJ2-7	.	.
CASSHRGGEETQYF	TGTGCCAGCAGCCACAGGGGTGGTGAAGAGACCCAGTACTTC	TRBV7-2	TRBJ2-5	.	TRBD1
CASRVYRGGTDTQYF	TGTGCCAGCAGGGTATACAGGGGAGGGACAGATACGCAGTATTTT	TRBV28	TRBJ2-3	.	.
CAWKGVIVGYTF	TGTGCCTGGAAGGGAGTGATAGTAGGCTACACCTTC	TRBV30	TRBJ1-2	once	.
CAWSPATVLAKNIQYF	TGTGCCTGGAGTCCGGCGACAGTTCTAGCCAAAAACATTCAGTACTTC	TRBV30	TRBJ2-4	.	.
CASSQGRGYTF	TGTGCCAGCAGTCAGGGTCGTGGCTACACCTTC	TRBV6-1	TRBJ1-2	.	.
CASSSQQGLTPYEQYF	TGTGCCAGCAGCAGCCAGCAGGGACTAACACCCTACGAGCAGTACTTC	TRBV7-9	TRBJ2-7	.	TRBD2
CASSLLQGADTEAFF	TGCGCCAGCAGCCTCCTACAGGGGGCGGACACTGAAGCTTTCTTT	TRBV4-1	TRBJ1-1	.	TRBD1
CASRLERWYEQYF	TGTGCAAGTCGCTTAGAACGTTGGTACGAGCAGTACTTC	TRBV12-2	TRBJ2-7	.	.
CASSPSGSSYEQYF	TGCGCCAGCAGCCCGAGCGGGAGCTCCTACGAGCAGTACTTC	TRBV4-3	TRBJ2-7	.	TRBD2
CASSPARVGRAPYEQYF	TGCGCCAGCAGCCCAGCTAGGGTCGGGAGGGCCCCCTACGAGCAGTACTTC	TRBV5-1	TRBJ2-7	.	TRBD2
CASSAGSQPQHF	TGTGCCAGCAGCGCAGGTAGTCAGCCCCAGCATTTT	TRBV7-9	TRBJ1-5	.	.
CASSFSPGTGGFDTQYF	TGCGCCAGCAGCTTCAGTCCCGGGACAGGGGGCTTTGATACGCAGTATTTT	TRBV5-1	TRBJ2-3	.	TRBD1
CASRDRPYNEQFF	TGTGCCAGCCGCGACCGACCCTACAATGAGCAGTTCTTC	TRBV2	TRBJ2-1	.	.